The present T cell receptor beta chain was sequenced within a study of shared clonotypes between healthy human individuals (dated by TCRdb to the early 2020s). For the study in its entirety: The cohort included three men and a couple of women between 18 and 49 years of age. Blood TCR repertoires of a handful of healthy adults were deeply sequenced to estimate repertoire size and the extent of clonotype sharing between individuals. To increase sequencing depth and limit assay-specific biases, different laboratories used diverse techniques to prepare libraries and sequence TCR repertoires. For each donor, three plates each were used for CD4 naive and CD4 memory, two plates were used for CD8 naive, and one plate was used for CD8 memory. Per donor, leukapheresis produced somewhere between about 0.85 and 8.9 billion PBMCs.

Healthy HIV-negative adults with no recently reported acute infections or vaccinations were included as donors. All donors were Caucasian adults living in Nashville, Tennessee, USA. CD8 memory samples were composed of magnetically selected CD45RO+ cells combined with CCR7-negative CD45RA+ effector memory (TemRA) cells. Blood was obtained by leukapheresis, after which PBMCs were separated by Ficoll-Histopaque density gradient centrifugation and cryopreserved in liquid nitrogen vapor phase. Purity and quantity of every magnetically sorted T cell population were checked by analytical flow cytometry. From each sorted fraction, genomic DNA was isolated and quantified by UV absorbance on a Nanodrop 2000c. Using the deep immunoSEQ assay, multiplex PCR amplified TCR CDR3 regions from genomic DNA. Extracted genomic DNA from each cell subset was spread evenly across all wells of several immunoSEQ 96-well plates, with each plate serving as a replicate. For sorted subsets, 200 to 250 ng genomic DNA, equal to tens of thousands of T cell genomes, was loaded into each replicate PCR. Purified libraries were measured with a Qubit 3.0 fluorometer, size-checked on a Bioanalyzer 2100, and measured again with the KAPA Library Quantification kit. Every immunoSEQ 96-well plate was sequenced on a dedicated single-read 150-cycle Illumina NextSeq 550 flow cell. The study's own analysis went as follows. Because the immunoSEQ output held only junctional sequences and lacked quality scores, the filtering could not match the filtering applied to full-length reads. Sequences were annotated with PyIR, a Python wrapper for IgBLAST v1.9, using IMGT germline references to assign V/J genes and CDR3. Reads were filtered out if the reads had weak V/J assignments (E-value above 1e-6), no CDR3, stop codons, out-of-frame junctions, or ambiguous translated residues. A V3J clonotype was defined by an identical inferred V gene, J gene, and CDR3 amino acid sequence. Percentage overlap between repertoires was computed as shared unique clonotypes divided by the size of the smaller repertoire. Repertoire richness was assessed with RTK rarefaction, the Chao1 estimator, and Recon v2.1 estimates of unobserved clonotypes. Generation probabilities for all TCRbeta clonotypes obtained by the gDNA method from a few donors were computed using OLGA. TCRdb carries this immuneACCESS record with in-frame sequences only. Its versions omit some clonotypes, under half of them owing to an unresolved V gene in the studies checked, with the rest unexplained. For V, J and clone size, that table is used; D and trimming come from the DNA. This sample has 100,000 to 120,000 clones in its table, and approximately 70% of those were observed once. In total, the top ten clones hold 20% to 25% of the sample.

What the study reported, not specific to this receptor: Based on pairwise subsampling, the degree of clonotype sharing among donors was expected to be affected by sequencing depth. Even with the large sequencing depth, rarefaction of the sorted-subset datasets indicated that sequencing was incomplete. Clonotypes shared by all four sorted-subset donors showed higher generation probabilities than non-shared clonotypes. Naive subsets generally had larger estimated clonotype richness than memory subsets did. Across four donors, roughly 5.4% of naive CD4, more than 3% of naive CD8, about 2% of memory CD4, and under 0.45% of memory CD8 clonotypes were shared. Sampling was restricted to blood, and TCR repertoires in tissue are likely to differ from TCR repertoires in blood. The genetic and exposure-history diversity represented was limited by the small number of donors.

Looking up the germline V gene yields CDR1 SGDLS and CDR2 YYNGEE. Trimming removed 4 bases from V and 7 bases from J, leaving 12 bases between the germline ends. The CDR3 goes from the cysteine to the phenylalanine over 13 residues. The only DNA kept is the CDR3, 39 bases in frame from the first base. Points on this clone: Its antigen remains unidentified. Base qualities are missing; no much larger clone stands one base away.

The receptor was derived from a woman younger than 45 in good health. Sequencing was done on a sample of memory CD8+ T cells sorted from blood. The cell subset or site tag for this specimen amounts to: CD45RO+ cells pooled with CCR7-negative TemRA cells. In this chain, TRBV9 is recombined with TRBJ2-1; the D gene is perhaps TRBD2, from 6 matching bases. The DNA sequence is as follows: TGTGCCAGCAGCCCGGGGGAGTTTAATGAGCAGTTCTTC. Translated, this is CASSPGEFNEQFF.